In this sample, the clone carrying this T cell receptor (beta chain) turned up once. What it binds is unknown. The record originates from a study of cytomegalovirus exposure and HLA in healthy donors. Whole-study context: The same platform as the approximately 700 first-cohort repertoires was used for the 95 to 150 validation repertoires, a later analysis reported.

Whole-study findings and limits: Accounts indicate the classifier identified cytomegalovirus status with strong specificity and sensitivity.

V was shortened by 2 bases and J by 4 bases, with 12 bases between the two germline ends. The CDR3 totals 13 residues. The germline V gene has CDR1 GTSNPN and CDR2 SVGIG (reference sequence). Generated by immunoSEQ multiplex PCR, the TCRdb table keeps only in-frame clones and is missing some. The sample yields 220,000 or so clones, over 70% seen once. Sequencing was done on a sample of PBMCs. The receptor was derived from a woman aged 30 to 39 in good health and CMV-seropositive. The chain joins TRBV30 to TRBJ2-7; D gene ambiguous. CDR3 amino acids: CAWSKLALYEQYF. As DNA, the CDR3 is TGTGCCTGGAGTAAGCTTGCCCTTTACGAGCAGTACTTC.